What follows are 8 T cell receptor beta chains derived from one specimen sequenced in a study of molecular identifiers for immune sequencing clone quantification. TCRdb fed the PCR reads into MiXCR, producing one record per CDR3 protein. The sample includes more than 300,000 distinct CDR3 sequences, around 21% of them seen just once. The sequenced material came from naive CD8+ T cells from blood, with Jurkat cell RNA spiked in. Regarding subset: FACS-sorted CD8+CD4-CCR7+CD45RA+ naive T cells. These receptors were collected from a human donor in good health. Some libraries in this study had Jurkat cell RNA spiked in.

The chain is built from TRBV4-3 and TRBJ2-3; the match to TRBD2 covers 8 bases. The CDR3 is 16 amino acids. CDR1 is LGHNA, CDR2 YSLEER, per germline. Germline trimming cut 4 bases from V and 6 bases from J; bases unmatched to any gene: 12. Written as DNA, the CDR3 is TGCGCCAGCAGCCTGGACCGGGGGGGTGAGGGGGATACGCAGTATTTT. Amino acids: CASSLDRGGEGDTQYF.

This clonotype was counted at least ten times. V gene TRBV4-2 combines with J gene TRBJ2-1; 12 bases align to TRBD2. Trimming took 4 bases from V and 12 from J; bases not matched to a gene: 10. CDR1 and CDR2 from the germline V gene are LGHNA and YNFKEQ. The CDR3 is 15 residues long. CDR3 region: CASSRRLAGVQVQFF. In DNA form, the CDR3 reads TGTGCCAGCAGCCGGAGACTAGCGGGAGTTCAGGTGCAGTTCTTC.

In this sample, this clonotype turned up many times. The V call is TRBV7-9, the J call TRBJ1-1, with TRBD1 as a possible D gene (5 bases). The CDR3 is 16 amino acids. Per germline, CDR1 SEHNR and CDR2 FQNEAQ (reference sequence). V was trimmed by 6 bases and J by 3 bases, leaving 20 bases between them. CDR3 in DNA: TGTGCCAGCAGTTCTGCCCCTGGCAGGGTAGACACTGAAGCTTTCTTT. Its translation: CASSSAPGRVDTEAFF.

There are a few counts of this clonotype. The gene calls are TRBV3-1 and TRBJ2-5, with TRBD2 identical over 11 bases. Germline V gene sequence: CDR1 LGHDT, CDR2 YNNKEL (reference sequence). The CDR3 extends over 17 amino acids. Unmatched junction bases numbered 12, after V lost 4 bases and J lost 5 bases. The chain's CDR3 is CASSPDLAGGLRETQYF. The CDR3, as DNA: TGTGCCAGCAGCCCCGACTTAGCGGGGGGGCTAAGGGAGACCCAGTACTTC.

V and J are TRBV27 and TRBJ1-5, with D possibly TRBD1 on 6 matching bases. Germline V gives CDR1 MNHEY, CDR2 SMNVEV (reference sequence). There are 15 residues in the CDR3. V lost 5 bases and J lost 0, with 11 bases in between. DNA of the CDR3: TGTGCCAGCAGTCATCAGGGGAATAGCAATCAGCCCCAGCATTTT. This gives the protein CASSHQGNSNQPQHF.

Details on this clonotype: A read error may be the cause here, since a much bigger clone is one base away. This chain uses TRBV28 with TRBJ2-1, with D possibly matching TRBD2 (6 bases). Germline CDR1 is MDHEN and CDR2 is SYDVKM. V gave up 5 bases and J gave up 3 bases, with 14 bases separating them. The CDR3 consists of 15 residues. The CDR3 loop is CASSPRRELYNEQFF. The DNA for the CDR3 is TGTGCCAGCAGTCCCCGCCGGGAGCTCTACAATGAGCAGTTCTTC.

The sample holds a few counts of this clonotype. V is TRBV30 and J is TRBJ1-1, with D hard to call. This CDR3 comprises 11 residues. Germline CDR1 is GTSNPN and CDR2 is SVGIG (reference sequence). Trimming shortened V by 1 base and J by 3 bases, and 3 bases separated the two germline ends. The chain's CDR3 is CAWSDDTEAFF. CDR3 DNA sequence: TGTGCCTGGAGTGATGACACTGAAGCTTTCTTT.

As concerns this clonotype: A clone one base away is much larger, so this may be a read error. V usage is TRBV7-2 and J usage is TRBJ2-1; 11 nucleotides agree with TRBD2. J was trimmed by 8 bases and V by 4 bases; bases with no gene match: 7. Germline-derived CDR1 and CDR2 are SGHTA and FQGNSA. The CDR3 totals 15 residues. The CDR3 region has the DNA TGTGCCAGCAGCTCATTAGCGGGGGGGGCCGATGAGCAGTTCTTC. The encoded protein is CASSSLAGGADEQFF.